This TCR beta chain stems from a study of blood T cell repertoires in COVID-19. Study context: PBMCs, B-cell-depleted T cells, or T cells were the source of the cDNA or gDNA that made up the material.

The CDR3 runs to 15 residues. The V end was cut by 7 bases, the J end by 2 bases, with 15 bases between. The V gene's germline CDR1 is LNHDA and CDR2 SQIVND (reference sequence). In the original processing: Estimates of nucleated cell counts were drawn from the amplification of reference gene primers. The data were produced by immunoSEQ multiplex PCR, yet TCRdb's version contains in-frame clones alone and is incomplete. The V and J calls and clone size come from that table; D and trimming were worked out from the DNA. The table shows some 180,000 clones, with around 80% occurring only once. Patients in Seattle were enrolled during active infection, then followed longitudinally.

Sequenced input: peripheral blood. J is TRBJ2-4 and V is TRBV19; D is ambiguous. The source of this sequence is a woman aged 40 to 50 with COVID-19, enrolled during active disease. CDR3 region: CASTRLDDPKNIQYF. The CDR3 DNA is TGTGCCAGTACAAGACTTGACGATCCCAAAAACATTCAGTACTTC.